Described below is a single T cell receptor (beta chain) sequence and its context. Specified time point: pretreatment peripheral blood. Per patient, between 1 and 8 samples were collected at pretreatment and on-treatment time points. The data stem from a study of PD-L1 blockade in urothelial cancer. Method: immunoSEQ multiplex PCR; TCRdb's copy keeps in-frame clones and lacks some. The sample has more than 40,000 clones, 75% to 90% seen once; the top ten hold approximately 1.7%. Germline V gene data show CDR1 as SGHRS and CDR2 as YFSETQ. V lost 4 bases and J lost 2; bases outside the gene matches: 9. The CDR3 consists of 16 residues.

The chain combines TRBV5-1 with TRBJ2-1, with 7 positions matching TRBD2. The source material was PBMCs, sampled around atezolizumab (anti-PD-L1) treatment. The TCR originated in a man aged 45-65 years with urothelial cancer. The CDR3 region is CASSAPTSAAYNEQFF. For the CDR3, the DNA is TGCGCCAGCAGCGCCCCCACTAGCGCCGCCTACAATGAGCAGTTCTTC.